Listed below are T cell receptor beta chains from one sample, sequenced in a study of blood T cell repertoires in COVID-19. The data were produced by immunoSEQ multiplex PCR, yet TCRdb's version contains in-frame clones alone and is incomplete. This table has under 200,000 clones, roughly 84% appearing once. The sequencing input was peripheral blood. The receptors originated from a woman in her fifties or sixties with acute or convalescent COVID-19. CDR3s include the opening cysteine and the closing phenylalanine or tryptophan. Not every row has a clone size; where given, it reads once, few, many or a size class.

>TRBV20-1|once
CSASVGTGVFNEQFF
>TRBV19|once
CASSIIGREDYGYTF
>TRBV25-1|-
CASSEREAPYGYTF
>TRBV29-1|few
CSVGTAYSNQPQHF
>TRBV5-1|few
CASRELESYNEQFF
>TRBV9|once
CASSVVGVNTEAFF
>TRBV7-6|-
CASSFGRGGSNEQFF
>TRBV27|-
CASSLTGILYSEQFF
>TRBV9|few
CASSVTTGYEKLFF
>TRBV21-1|-
CASSKGAKVRGNPYSYEQYF
>TRBV28|-
CASSMDRGLSYNSPLHF
>TRBV6-5|-
CASSYAGFNEKLFF
>TRBV18|-
CASSPGQGFGSPLHF
>TRBV30|few
CAWSSGLVNTEAFF
>TRBV19|-
CASRREGEANYGYTF
>TRBV27|-
CASRLTTLQGSDYGYTF
>TRBV25-1|-
CASSEGGGDRGRRKLFF
>TRBV3-1/TRBV3-2|-
CASSQRTGHSGANVLTF
>TRBV7-8|-
CASSLTGESWTEAFF
>TRBV27|few
CASTTLMGDNEQFF
>TRBV19|-
CASRSSNTGELFF
>TRBV21-1|-
CASCIQLGSGVGAGELFF
>TRBV11-2|-
CASSLDPTGPAWF
>TRBV6-6|-
CASNALGGRDQPQHF
>TRBV24-1|-
CATSVDGTGTYNEQFF
>TRBV9|-
CASSGRPGTDTQYF
>TRBV18|few
CASSPTGGAFEKLFF
>TRBV19|-
CASSMGQGDYSNQPQHF
>TRBV19|-
CASSIRQGITYNEQFF
>TRBV11-2|-
CASSLGPGRYEQYF
>TRBV3-1/TRBV3-2|-
CASSLRSGQPQHF
>TRBV11-2|-
CASSFRGQGALKGLFF